This passage covers 22 T cell receptor beta chains from one sample sequenced in a study of blood T cell repertoires in COVID-19. Sequencing was performed with immunoSEQ multiplex PCR; in TCRdb, only in-frame clones are kept and a portion is missing. The sample carries around 200,000 clones, 70% to 90% recorded once. The source material was PBMCs or T cells enriched from blood (not recorded which). Receptors were obtained from a man aged 35-49 years who had recovered from COVID-19.

The chain couples TRBV7-7 to TRBJ2-1; 7 bases match TRBD2. CDR3 size: 15 residues. Germline lookup yields CDR1 SSHAT and CDR2 FNYEAQ (reference sequence). After removal of 4 bases from V and 8 bases from J, the junction contained 11 bases not matched to a gene. The CDR3 DNA sequence: TGTGCCAGCAGCTACCTGACGGGAGGAACGGATGAGCAGTTCTTC. Protein product: CASSYLTGGTDEQFF.

The V gene is TRBV5-5, the J gene TRBJ2-7, with 7 bases identical to TRBD1. The germline gives CDR1 SGHKS, CDR2 YYEKEE (reference sequence). CDR3 length: 12 amino acids. Trimming removed 2 bases from V and 11 bases from J; junction bases left unmatched: 7. The CDR3 reads CASSLTQGVEYF. CDR3 DNA: TGTGCCAGCAGCTTAACCCAGGGGGTGGAGTACTTC.

The chain uses TRBV30 and TRBJ1-2; D call uncertain. The germline CDR1 and CDR2 sequences are GTSNPN and SVGIG (reference sequence). Trimming stripped 0 bases from V and 2 bases from J, with 7 bases between. The CDR3 is 13 residues long. CDR3 sequence: CAWSVGVNYGYTF. Written as DNA, the CDR3 is TGTGCCTGGAGTGTCGGGGTGAACTATGGCTACACCTTC.

The chain links TRBV3-1 (or the pseudogene TRBV3-2) to TRBJ2-2; TRBD2 is a possible D gene (5 bases). Trimming removed 0 bases at V and 1 base at J, with 15 bases between. Per germline, CDR1 LGHDT and CDR2 YNNKEL (reference sequence). The CDR3 covers 18 residues. CDR3 DNA: TGTGCCAGCAGCCAAGATGGTAAAGGGAGTGGGAACACCGGGGAGCTGTTTTTT. Translation gives CASSQDGKGSGNTGELFF.

This chain uses TRBV28 with TRBJ1-1; D ambiguous. V was clipped by 8 bases and J by 4 bases, with 23 bases between them. Germline-derived CDR1 and CDR2 are MDHEN and SYDVKM. This CDR3 contains 16 residues. The CDR3 sequence: CASLEAVGGAGTEAFF. The CDR3 nucleotides read TGTGCCAGCTTAGAAGCGGTGGGCGGTGCCGGCACTGAAGCTTTCTTT.

This chain joins TRBV30 and TRBJ1-3; D is perhaps TRBD1 (5 bases). The CDR3 is 14 residues long. V lost 5 bases and J 7 bases, leaving 18 bases between the germline ends. Germline CDR1 and CDR2: GTSNPN and SVGIG (reference sequence). CDR3 loop: CAWGRKQDVNTIYF. The CDR3 DNA is TGTGCCTGGGGTCGTAAACAGGACGTCAACACCATATATTTT.

This chain connects TRBV6-2 or TRBV6-3 to TRBJ2-7, with 9 bases lining up with TRBD1. The germline CDR1 and CDR2 sequences are MNHEY and SVGEGT. The CDR3 is 17 residues long. V shed 4 bases and J 1 base; nucleotides not matched to a gene: 11. CDR3 DNA sequence: TGTGCCAGCAGTTCGGAGGGGTTCGGGACAGGGTCCTACGAGCAGTACTTC. Amino acids: CASSSEGFGTGSYEQYF.

The V call is TRBV29-1, the J call TRBJ2-3, with D possibly matching TRBD2 (6 bases). The germline CDR1 and CDR2 sequences are SQVTM and ANQGSEA. Trimming took 8 bases from V and 1 from J, leaving 13 bases between them. The length of the CDR3 is 13 residues. The CDR3 region is CSPGTLRTDTQYF. CDR3 nucleotides: TGCAGCCCGGGGACTCTGCGCACAGATACGCAGTATTTT.

This clone has just a few counts. The chain couples TRBV18 to TRBJ1-1; a possible D gene is TRBD1 (6 bases). V lost 5 bases and J lost 1, with 14 bases in between. The germline V gene encodes CDR1 KGHSH and CDR2 LQKENI. The CDR3 runs to 15 residues. In nucleotides, the CDR3 is TGTGCCAGCTCAAAACGGACAGAGAGGAACACTGAAGCTTTCTTT. Translation gives CASSKRTERNTEAFF.

The V gene is TRBV19, the J gene TRBJ2-1; a possible D gene is TRBD1 (6 bases). The CDR3 runs 13 residues. The V end was cut by 4 bases, the J end by 3 bases, with 7 bases between. Germline V CDR1 and CDR2: LNHDA, SQIVND (reference sequence). CDR3 nucleotide sequence: TGTGCCAGTAGTACACAGGGCTACAATGAGCAGTTCTTC. Encoded protein: CASSTQGYNEQFF.

The chain employs TRBV25-1 and TRBJ1-2; 9 bases align to TRBD1. This CDR3 has 14 residues. CDR1 MGHDK and CDR2 SYGVNS come from the germline V gene. After removal of 6 bases from V and 3 bases from J, the junction contained 5 bases not matched to a gene. The CDR3 region has the DNA TGTGCCAGCAGAAAGACAGGGGGGGACTATGGCTACACCTTC. Its protein is CASRKTGGDYGYTF.

The chain employs TRBV5-4 and TRBJ1-1; D is uncertain. This CDR3 is built from 13 residues. Trimming removed 0 bases at V and 5 bases at J, with 8 bases between. CDR1 is SGHNT, CDR2 YYREEE, per germline (reference sequence). The DNA of the CDR3 is TGTGCCAGCAGCTTGGAGAGGGTTACTGAAGCTTTCTTT. Its translation: CASSLERVTEAFF.

The V call is TRBV28, the J call TRBJ1-1; 8 bases fit TRBD1. CDR1 is MDHEN, CDR2 SYDVKM, per germline. The CDR3 is 15 residues long. V was pared by 2 bases and J by 8 bases, with 10 bases of the junction left unmatched. CDR3 protein: CASSLGDRRSREAFF. Here the CDR3 DNA reads TGTGCCAGCAGTTTAGGGGACAGGCGATCGCGGGAAGCTTTCTTT.

This clone is a singleton in its sample. V usage is TRBV5-1 and J usage is TRBJ2-5, with 13 bases that match TRBD2. V trimming: 3 bases; J trimming: 4 bases; junction bases outside the gene matches: 6. Germline V gene data show CDR1 as SGHRS and CDR2 as YFSETQ. The CDR3 is made up of 16 amino acids. CDR3 nucleotides: TGCGCCAGCAGCTGGAGGACTAGCGGGAGTGGAGAGACCCAGTACTTC. This sequence encodes CASSWRTSGSGETQYF.

The table lists this clone with a few counts. The chain employs TRBV3-1 (or the pseudogene TRBV3-2) and TRBJ2-6; D gene unclear. Germline-derived CDR1 and CDR2 are LGHDT and YNNKEL (reference sequence). This CDR3 has 17 amino acids. Trimming left V 4 bases short and J 0 bases short, with 13 bases between. The CDR3 protein is CASSRVTGFSGANVLTF. The CDR3 DNA reads TGTGCCAGCAGCCGAGTAACGGGTTTCTCTGGGGCCAACGTCCTGACTTTC.

This chain links TRBV19 with TRBJ2-3, with 8 bases lining up with TRBD2. This CDR3 is built from 14 residues. Germline CDR1 reads LNHDA; CDR2 reads SQIVND (reference sequence). Trimming removed 3 bases from V and 5 bases from J; junction bases left unmatched: 4. In nucleotides, the CDR3 is TGTGCCAGTAGTATTCTTGCGGGAGGAGATACGCAGTATTTT. Translating gives CASSILAGGDTQYF.

This clone has just a few counts. The V call is TRBV5-1, the J call TRBJ2-2; D is undetermined. V was clipped by 0 bases and J by 5 bases, with 11 bases between them. This CDR3 region has 15 residues. CDR1 is SGHRS, CDR2 YFSETQ, per germline. CDR3 nucleotide sequence: TGCGCCAGCAGCTTGGTACAGACAAGGACCGGGGAGCTGTTTTTT. Amino acid sequence: CASSLVQTRTGELFF.

The chain employs TRBV4-1 and TRBJ2-7; the match to TRBD2 covers 9 bases. Germline V gives CDR1 MGHRA, CDR2 YSYEKL. V trimming: 5 bases; J trimming: 2 bases; junction bases outside the gene matches: 10. This CDR3 spans 16 amino acids. CDR3 nucleotide sequence: TGCGCCAGCAGCTTCCGACTAAGCGGGGGGACCTACGAGCAGTACTTC. Its translation is CASSFRLSGGTYEQYF.

V gene TRBV5-1 combines with J gene TRBJ2-7, with 9 bases aligning to TRBD1. The CDR3 loop spans 16 amino acids. Germline CDR1 reads SGHRS; CDR2 reads YFSETQ. V was clipped by 1 base and J by 2 bases; unmatched bases: 7. CDR3 in amino acids: CASSLLAGQGTYEQYF. CDR3 coding DNA: TGCGCCAGCAGCTTGCTGGCCGGACAGGGGACCTACGAGCAGTACTTC.

The chain carries TRBV9 and TRBJ1-3; D unclear. Trimming removed 2 bases from V and 0 bases from J, with 12 bases in between. Germline CDR1 and CDR2: SGDLS and YYNGEE. The CDR3 has 16 amino acids. CDR3 amino acids: CASSVGGRYSGNTIYF. In nucleotides, the CDR3 is TGTGCCAGCAGCGTCGGCGGCCGTTACTCTGGAAACACCATATATTTT. The full variable domain, its missing parts supplied by reference TRBV9 and TRBJ1-3, is DSGVTQTPKHLITATGQRVTLRCSPRSGDLSVYWYQQSLDQGLQFLIQYYNGEERAKGNILERFSAQQFPDLHSELNLSSLELGDSALYFCASSVGGRYSGNTIYFGEGSWLTVV.

The chain joins TRBV6-1 to TRBJ2-7, with a possible D match to TRBD1 (6 bases). The CDR3 covers 15 residues. CDR1 MNHNS and CDR2 SASEGT come from the germline V gene. Trimming removed 0 bases at V and 3 bases at J, with 12 bases between. Here the CDR3 reads CASSEATGSYYEQYF. For the CDR3, the DNA is TGTGCCAGCAGTGAAGCTACAGGGAGTTACTACGAGCAGTACTTC.

The chain recombines TRBV29-1 with TRBJ1-4, with D possibly TRBD1 on 5 matching bases. This CDR3 comprises 13 residues. Germline V lookup: CDR1 SQVTM, CDR2 ANQGSEA. Trimming left V 4 bases short and J 7 bases short, with 13 bases between. CDR3 sequence reads: CSVGRRGFEKLFF. The CDR3 DNA follows: TGCAGCGTTGGCCGTAGGGGTTTTGAAAAACTGTTTTTT.